This entry lists 30 T cell receptor beta chains sequenced from one sample in a study of T cells in Graves' hyperthyroidism and ophthalmopathy (dated by TCRdb to about 2019). To prepare the library, multiplex PCR was applied. Sequencing relied on an Illumina HiSeq 2000. The TCR beta CDR3 regions were amplified from the RNA transcripts. A first-round RT-PCR of the TCR CDR3 used the HTBI primer set with the Qiagen OneStep RT-PCR kit. Clones were called with MiXCR by TCRdb after fastp trimmed the public reads at Q25, and only in-frame beta chains were retained. Rows with one shared CDR3 protein collapse into an entry with the most common genes and DNA. Within this sample are approximately 510,000 distinct CDR3 sequences, with 20% of them counted one time only. In total, the top ten clones hold around 27% of the sample. Input material: blood. The receptors stem from a man aged 18 to 29 with Graves' hyperthyroidism.

CDR3 sequence: CASSLENRIEQYF. CDR3 DNA sequence: TGTGCCAGCAGCTTAGAGAATCGGATCGAGCAGTACTTC. This chain joins TRBV7-2 and TRBJ2-7; D remains unclear. Germline V lookup: CDR1 SGHTA, CDR2 FQGNSA. Trimming stripped 1 base from V and 6 bases from J, with 10 bases between. CDR3 size: 13 residues. Full variable domain (outside the CDR3, taken from reference TRBV7-2 and TRBJ2-7): GAGVSQSPSNKVTEKGKDVELRCDPISGHTALYWYRQSLGQGLEFLIYFQGNSAPDKSGLPSDRFSAERTGGSVSTLTIQRTQQEDSAVYLCASSLENRIEQYFGPGTRLTVT.

The rearrangement links TRBV10-3 to TRBJ1-5; D uncertain. The CDR3 is made up of 14 amino acids. Germline V lookup: CDR1 ENHRY, CDR2 SYGVKD. Trimming left V 4 bases short and J 0 bases short, with 7 bases between. CDR3 bases: TGTGCCATCAGTGCGGGGAATAGCAATCAGCCCCAGCATTTT. Translated: CAISAGNSNQPQHF.

In its sample, this clonotype was seen many times. V gene TRBV12-3 or TRBV12-4 combines with J gene TRBJ1-1, with D maybe TRBD1 (5 bases). The CDR3 consists of 15 residues. Trimming removed 2 bases from V and 0 bases from J, with 10 bases in between. The CDR3 region is CASSLRGPMNTEAFF. In DNA, the CDR3 is TGTGCCAGCAGTTTAAGGGGACCCATGAACACTGAAGCTTTCTTT.

This clonotype was recorded many times. The CDR3 sequence: CASSSYNEQYF. The CDR3 nucleotides are TGTGCCAGCAGCTCTTACAACGAGCAGTACTTC. The V call is TRBV7-2, the J call TRBJ2-7; D is uncertain. The CDR3 extends over 11 amino acids. Trimming shortened V by 4 bases and J by 5 bases, and 6 bases separated the two germline ends. Germline CDR1 SGHTA, CDR2 FQGNSA.

This clonotype came up many times. This rearrangement joins TRBV12-3 or TRBV12-4 to TRBJ2-5, with D perhaps assigned TRBD1 or TRBD2 (7 bases each). V shed 7 bases and J shed 5 bases, with 17 bases lying between them. The CDR3 totals 14 residues. The CDR3, as DNA: TGTGCCAGCAAGCTACAGGGGCGGGGGGAGACCCAGTACTTC. It translates to CASKLQGRGETQYF.

This clonotype was seen many times. The rearrangement uses TRBV6-5 and TRBJ1-2; D is unclear. V lost 0 bases to trimming and J lost 0 bases, with 11 bases between them. The CDR3 sequence is 16 residues long. Per germline, CDR1 MNHEY and CDR2 SVGAGI. Here the CDR3 reads CASSYSSGFPNYGYTF. The CDR3 DNA reads as TGTGCCAGCAGTTACTCGAGCGGGTTCCCTAACTATGGCTACACCTTC.

The chain carries TRBV3-1 and TRBJ1-1; 7 bases fit TRBD1. The CDR3 is 14 residues long. The V segment lost 4 bases and the J segment 6 bases; nucleotides outside the gene matches: 8. CDR1 is LGHDT, CDR2 YNNKEL, per germline (reference sequence). The CDR3 DNA reads as TGTGCCAGCAGCCTTAGACAGGGTTGGGCTGAAGCTTTCTTT. Translating it yields CASSLRQGWAEAFF.

This clonotype appeared many times. The chain employs TRBV6-5 and TRBJ1-1; the match to TRBD1 covers 7 bases. CDR3 size: 14 residues. CDR1 is MNHEY, CDR2 SVGAGI, per germline. Trimming at V came to 6 bases and at J to 4 bases, leaving 8 bases not matched to a gene. The CDR3: CASRYRGPSTEAFF. CDR3 DNA sequence: TGTGCCAGCAGGTACAGGGGACCGAGCACTGAAGCTTTCTTT.

Comment on this clonotype: One base away lies a much larger clone, so this may be a sequencing read error. The V call is TRBV11-2, the J call TRBJ2-5; TRBD2 matches at 9 bases. CDR1 is SGHAT, CDR2 FQNNGV, per germline. CDR3 length equals 14 residues. With 2 bases clipped from V and 9 bases from J, the junction kept 7 bases outside the gene matches. In DNA form, the CDR3 reads TGTGCCAGCAGCTTACTTTCGGGCGGGGGGGCCCAGTACTTC. This sequence encodes CASSLLSGGGAQYF.

This clonotype occurred many times. This chain uses TRBV5-1 with TRBJ1-1, with 12 bases that match TRBD1. J lost 7 bases, V lost 3 bases, and 4 bases had no gene match. This CDR3 spans 14 amino acids. CDR1 SGHRS and CDR2 YFSETQ come from the germline V gene. This CDR3 reads CASSWGQGAGEAFF. In nucleotides, the CDR3 is TGCGCCAGCAGCTGGGGACAGGGGGCCGGTGAAGCTTTCTTT.

This clonotype was observed at least ten times. The chain couples TRBV6-2 or TRBV6-3 to TRBJ1-1, with 7 bases identical to TRBD1. J lost 4 bases, V lost 4 bases, and 6 bases had no gene match. Looked up from germline, CDR1 is MNHEY and CDR2 is SVGEGT. CDR3 size: 14 residues. The DNA of the CDR3 is TGTGCCAGCAGTTCTGCGACAGGGTTCACTGAAGCTTTCTTT. Amino acid sequence: CASSSATGFTEAFF.

This clonotype was detected ten times or more. This sequence joins TRBV5-4 and TRBJ1-1; TRBD1 might be the D (6 bases). Germline CDR1 reads SGHNT; CDR2 reads YYREEE (reference sequence). V gave up 3 bases and J gave up 1 base, with 13 bases separating them. This CDR3 contains 15 residues. CDR3 bases: TGTGCCAGCAGCTCCCAAGGGGGGTCGAACACTGAAGCTTTCTTT. As protein: CASSSQGGSNTEAFF.

This clonotype was observed many times. The V and J genes are TRBV20-1 and TRBJ1-5; tentative D call: TRBD1 (6 bases). The CDR3 has 15 amino acids. Per germline, CDR1 DFQATT and CDR2 SNEGSKA (reference sequence). V was shortened by 0 bases and J by 7 bases, with 16 bases between the two germline ends. The chain's CDR3 is CSARDQQGEGQPQHF. CDR3 coding DNA: TGCAGTGCTAGAGATCAACAGGGAGAGGGACAGCCCCAGCATTTT.

This clonotype was counted between two and nine times. The CDR3, as DNA: TGTGCCAGCAGACCCTCGCCGCCCTGGGAGCAGTACTTC. It yields the protein CASRPSPPWEQYF. The genes are TRBV6-2 or TRBV6-3 and TRBJ2-7; D is ambiguous. The CDR3 length is 13 residues. V lost 6 bases and J lost 7, with 16 bases in between. Germline V gene lookup returns CDR1 MNHEY and CDR2 SVGEGT.

This clonotype was counted ten times or more. Here the CDR3 reads CATSRYHGMATGELFF. CDR3 DNA: TGTGCCACCAGCAGATACCATGGGATGGCCACCGGGGAGCTGTTTTTT. The chain couples TRBV15 to TRBJ2-2; no firm D call. V lost 2 bases and J lost 4, with 14 bases in between. The CDR3 runs to 16 residues. Germline V gene lookup returns CDR1 LNHNV and CDR2 YYDKDF (reference sequence).

This clonotype was seen ten or more times. The rearrangement links TRBV18 to TRBJ1-1, with 8 bases that match TRBD1. V shed 4 bases, J shed 5 bases, and the junction held 6 bases outside the gene matches. Germline lookup yields CDR1 KGHSH and CDR2 LQKENI. This CDR3 comprises 14 residues. CDR3 DNA sequence: TGTGCCAGCTCACTGGACAGGGTCGAGACTGAAGCTTTCTTT. Encoded protein: CASSLDRVETEAFF.

This clonotype was counted many times. CDR3 amino acids: CASSLATGSSEAFF. The CDR3 DNA is TGTGCCAGCAGCTTAGCCACAGGGAGTAGTGAAGCTTTCTTT. V and J are TRBV7-9 and TRBJ1-1, with TRBD1 as a possible D gene (6 bases). V was pared by 0 bases and J by 7 bases, with 12 bases between. The length of the CDR3 is 14 residues. Germline V lookup: CDR1 SEHNR, CDR2 FQNEAQ (reference sequence).

This clonotype occurred many times. J is TRBJ1-1 and V is TRBV27, with D tentatively TRBD1 (5 bases). Germline V gives CDR1 MNHEY, CDR2 SMNVEV (reference sequence). This CDR3 is 12 amino acids long. Between the trimmed V and J ends, which lost 0 bases and 10 bases, there was a span of 9 bases. The CDR3 DNA reads as TGTGCCAGCAGTTTATCAGAGGGGCCAGCTTTCTTT. This codes for CASSLSEGPAFF.

The genes are TRBV12-3 or TRBV12-4 and TRBJ2-7, with TRBD1 as a possible D gene (5 bases). With 5 bases removed from V and 0 bases from J, the gap between germline ends came to 11 bases. This CDR3 is 14 amino acids long. The CDR3 reads CASSTRQSSYEQYF. CDR3 nucleotide sequence: TGTGCCAGCAGTACCCGACAGTCCTCCTACGAGCAGTACTTC.

This clonotype has at least ten counts. The chain uses TRBV5-5 and TRBJ2-7; no clear D. This CDR3 region has 11 residues. Germline assignment: CDR1 SGHKS and CDR2 YYEKEE (reference sequence). With 2 bases removed from V and 12 bases from J, the gap between germline ends came to 12 bases. The CDR3 nucleotides are TGTGCCAGCAGCTTCCTTCACCTGTCGTACTTC. Translated: CASSFLHLSYF.

This clonotype has ten or more counts. The gene calls are TRBV25-1 and TRBJ1-1, with D uncertain. The CDR3 length is 14 residues. The germline V gene has CDR1 MGHDK and CDR2 SYGVNS. V was trimmed by 3 bases and J by 1 base, leaving 9 bases between them. The CDR3 DNA sequence: TGTGCCAGCAGTGATTTCCGGTCGAACACTGAAGCTTTCTTT. Residues: CASSDFRSNTEAFF.

This clonotype was picked up many times. The rearrangement links TRBV12-3 or TRBV12-4 to TRBJ2-7, with D uncertain. Trimming took off 7 bases at V and 6 bases at J, with 16 bases between the two ends. The CDR3 runs to 13 residues. The CDR3 here is CASTSRVGVEQYF. Here the CDR3 DNA reads TGTGCCAGCACAAGTAGAGTTGGAGTCGAGCAGTACTTC.

This clonotype was detected a few times. This sequence joins TRBV12-3 or TRBV12-4 and TRBJ1-1; D unresolved. The CDR3 has 13 residues. V was clipped by 3 bases and J by 5 bases, with 10 bases between them. CDR3 sequence: CASSFKGRTEAFF. Here the CDR3 DNA reads TGTGCCAGCAGTTTCAAGGGTCGGACTGAAGCTTTCTTT.

A note on this clonotype: Its ends do not fully match the called genes, so a read error is possible. CDR3 sequence reads: CAIGWGGGNDEAFF. In DNA form, the CDR3 reads TGTGCTATTGGTTGGGGAGGGGGGAACGATGAAGCTTTCTTT. The chain links TRBV12-5 to TRBJ1-1; possible D gene TRBD1, 6 bases. This CDR3 has 14 amino acids. Germline assignment: CDR1 LGHNT and CDR2 FRNRAP.

In its sample, this clonotype was seen a few times. The chain recombines TRBV6-5 with TRBJ1-1, with 7 bases identical to TRBD1. Germline CDR1 and CDR2: MNHEY and SVGAGI. With V trimmed by 2 bases and J by 4 bases, 1 base remained unmatched. The CDR3 has 13 residues. CDR3 DNA sequence: TGTGCCAGCAGTTACAGACAGGGCACTGAAGCTTTCTTT. Residues: CASSYRQGTEAFF.

This clonotype appeared many times. This chain joins TRBV28 and TRBJ1-1; D gene unclear. Trimming removed 3 bases from V and 2 bases from J, with 10 bases in between. The length of the CDR3 is 14 residues. CDR1 is MDHEN and CDR2 is SYDVKM in the germline V gene. The CDR3 nucleotides are TGTGCCAGCAGTTTGAAACAGATCAACACTGAAGCTTTCTTT. Translating it yields CASSLKQINTEAFF.

The chain uses TRBV11-2 and TRBJ1-1; 9 nucleotides match TRBD1. Per the germline V gene, CDR1 is SGHAT and CDR2 is FQNNGV. This CDR3 contains 14 residues. With 4 bases clipped from V and 6 bases from J, the junction kept 6 bases outside the gene matches. This chain's CDR3 is CASSSGQGTAEAFF. CDR3 nucleotides: TGTGCCAGCAGCTCGGGACAGGGCACGGCTGAAGCTTTCTTT. The full variable domain, completed using reference TRBV11-2 and TRBJ1-1, is EAGVAQSPRYKIIEKRQSVAFWCNPISGHATLYWYQQILGQGPKLLIQFQNNGVVDDSQLPKDRFSAERLKGVDSTLKIQPAKLEDSAVYLCASSSGQGTAEAFFGQGTRLTVV.

V is TRBV27 and J is TRBJ1-1, with D unresolved. CDR3 length: 12 amino acids. Trimming pared 8 bases from V and 1 base from J, leaving 8 bases between. CDR1 is MNHEY, CDR2 SMNVEV, per germline (reference sequence). CDR3 region: CASVSENTEAFF. The CDR3 DNA follows: TGTGCCAGCGTCAGCGAGAACACTGAAGCTTTCTTT.

This clonotype has a handful of counts. The chain couples TRBV20-1 to TRBJ1-2; 9 bases fit TRBD1. The V and J ends lost 7 bases and 6 bases, in that order; junction bases with no gene match: 9. The CDR3 runs 13 residues. CDR1 is DFQATT, CDR2 SNEGSKA, per germline (reference sequence). The CDR3 reads CSEAGTGMDGYTF. For the CDR3, the DNA is TGCAGTGAAGCCGGGACAGGGATGGATGGCTACACCTTC.

This clonotype was detected ten times or more. The chain recombines TRBV12-3 or TRBV12-4 with TRBJ1-5; the D is unclear. The CDR3 length is 12 residues. The ends were cut back, 3 bases at V and 6 bases at J, with 6 bases in the middle. CDR3 protein: CASSFDLQPQHF. The CDR3 region has the DNA TGTGCCAGCAGTTTTGACCTTCAGCCCCAGCATTTT.